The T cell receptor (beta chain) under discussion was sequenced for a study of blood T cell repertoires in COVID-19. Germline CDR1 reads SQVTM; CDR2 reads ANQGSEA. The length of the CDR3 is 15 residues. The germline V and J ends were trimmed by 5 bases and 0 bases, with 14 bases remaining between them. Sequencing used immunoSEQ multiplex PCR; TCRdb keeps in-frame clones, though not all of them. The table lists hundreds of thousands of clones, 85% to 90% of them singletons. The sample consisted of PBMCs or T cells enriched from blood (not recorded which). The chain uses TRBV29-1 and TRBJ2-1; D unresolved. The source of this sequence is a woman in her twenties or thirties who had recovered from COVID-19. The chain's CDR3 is CSVHRLTSSYNEQFF. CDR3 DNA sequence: TGCAGCGTTCACCGACTCACGAGCTCCTACAATGAGCAGTTCTTC.